This record looks at one T cell receptor (beta chain) sequence and its context. Trimming left V 3 bases short and J 6 bases short, with 27 bases between. Germline CDR1 reads LGHNA; CDR2 reads YSLEER. CDR3 length: 18 amino acids. These data belong to a study of beta chain features in type 1 diabetes. All of the isolated RNA was reverse transcribed, so expressed TCRB transcripts were sequenced. The repertoire was sequenced with immunoSEQ multiplex PCR; TCRdb's copy has only in-frame clones and lacks some. In the table there are just over 450,000 clones, roughly 30% of which are singletons. Specimen: naive CD4+ T cells from blood. This chain joins TRBV4-3 and TRBJ2-7; the D gene is possibly TRBD2 (7 bases). The sequence was collected from a man in his late teens or twenties in good health. CDR3: CASSQGPGSGGRYGEQYF. CDR3 nucleotide sequence: TGCGCCAGCAGCCAGGGGCCGGGGTCGGGGGGCCGATATGGCGAGCAGTACTTC.